This TCR beta chain was sequenced for a study of vaccination and CD4 T cells after COVID-19. The wider study: At days 161 to 241 and at day 14 post-vaccination, three convalescent patients were sampled.

This clonotype came up a few times. Its antigen is as yet unknown. Sample time point: late sampling 161 to 241 days after vaccination in three convalescent patients. Treatment denoted: roughly 10-day PBMC culture with coronavirus spike peptide pools or control peptides (ViraFEST assay). TCRs were sequenced by ViraFEST after antigen-specific T cells had been expanded with peptide pools. Days 3 and 7 saw half the medium replaced with fresh IL-2 medium. The study sequenced cultured CD4+ T cell DNA using the Oncomine TCR Beta short-read assay. Genomic DNA from cultured CD4+ T cells was extracted. One entry per CDR3 protein, called by TCRdb with MiXCR from the PCR reads. The sample yields more than 15,000 distinct CDR3 sequences, 47% seen once. Material: CD4+ T cells from blood, cultured in vitro, obtained about 7 months after SARS-CoV-2 vaccination. This clonotype originated in a human donor who had recovered from COVID-19.

CDR3 coding DNA: TGTGCCAGCAGTTACTCGGACAGCTATGGCTACACCTTC. The encoded protein is CASSYSDSYGYTF. The rearrangement joins TRBV6-5 to TRBJ1-2, with D possibly being TRBD1 (6 bases). Germline assignment: CDR1 MNHEY and CDR2 SVGAGI. This CDR3 contains 13 residues. Trimming took 0 bases from V and 4 from J, leaving 6 bases between them.